Listed here are 16 T cell receptor beta chains from one sample, sequenced in a study of cytomegalovirus exposure and HLA in healthy donors. Primers for the PCR totalled 60 Vbeta and 13 Jbeta. The method was immunoSEQ multiplex PCR; TCRdb's version includes in-frame clones alone and lacks a portion of them. This repertoire shows fewer than 95,000 clones, 70% to 80% found once; its top ten account for approximately 0.6%. Material: PBMCs. The receptor source for this set is a man between 25 and 39 years old in good health and CMV-seronegative.

This chain joins TRBV15 and TRBJ1-1; tentatively, D is TRBD1 (6 bases). V was clipped by 8 bases and J by 0 bases, with 10 bases between them. The CDR3 covers 13 residues. Germline CDR1 is LNHNV and CDR2 is YYDKDF (reference sequence). CDR3 sequence reads: CATQDSLNTEAFF. CDR3 nucleotides: TGTGCCACCCAGGACAGCCTGAACACTGAAGCTTTCTTT.

The chain recombines TRBV5-1 with TRBJ2-5; TRBD1 aligns across 8 bases. The V gene's germline CDR1 is SGHRS and CDR2 YFSETQ. The CDR3 consists of 15 residues. V trimming: 4 bases; J trimming: 5 bases; junction bases outside the gene matches: 10. The CDR3 loop reads CASSVGTGRLETQYF. CDR3 bases: TGCGCCAGCAGCGTCGGGACAGGCAGATTGGAGACCCAGTACTTC.

The V call is TRBV7-6, the J call TRBJ1-5, with 9 bases identical to TRBD1. This CDR3 is 18 amino acids long. The junction had 16 bases not matched to a gene; V was cut back by 8 bases and J by 2 bases. CDR1 is SGHVS, CDR2 FNYEAQ, per germline. CDR3 coding DNA: TGTGCCAGCCCTAGTCCCCGGGACAGGGCGTCCGGCAATCAGCCCCAGCATTTT. Translation gives CASPSPRDRASGNQPQHF.

This chain joins TRBV7-3 and TRBJ2-1, with D perhaps TRBD2 (6 bases). V lost 0 bases to trimming and J lost 0 bases, with 6 bases between them. The length of the CDR3 is 15 residues. The V gene's germline CDR1 is SGHTA and CDR2 FQGTGA. CDR3 loop: CASSLTGSSYNEQFF. CDR3 DNA sequence: TGTGCCAGCAGCTTAACCGGGAGCTCCTACAATGAGCAGTTCTTC.

The chain joins TRBV5-5 to TRBJ1-2; D is undetermined. The CDR3 runs 14 residues. The germline V gene encodes CDR1 SGHKS and CDR2 YYEKEE (reference sequence). V lost 4 bases, J lost 12 bases, and 22 bases lay in between. In DNA, the CDR3 is TGTGCCAGCAGCCCTGACCCCGGGAACCCCAGGAACACCTTC. It translates to CASSPDPGNPRNTF.

The rearrangement joins TRBV7-9 to TRBJ1-1; 7 bases are shared with TRBD1. The V and J ends lost 5 bases and 5 bases, in that order; junction bases with no gene match: 11. The CDR3 length is 15 residues. Germline V lookup: CDR1 SEHNR, CDR2 FQNEAQ (reference sequence). The CDR3 loop is CASSLGDRVGTEAFF. DNA of the CDR3: TGTGCCAGCAGCCTAGGCGACAGGGTAGGGACTGAAGCTTTCTTT.

There are a few counts of this clone. The chain carries TRBV10-1 and TRBJ1-4; D is unresolved. Germline V CDR1 and CDR2: WNHNN, SYGVQD (reference sequence). The CDR3 extends over 11 amino acids. V lost 6 bases, J lost 8 bases, and 7 bases lay in between. CDR3 nucleotides: TGCGCCAGCAGGGGCTGGGAAAAACTGTTTTTT. Translation gives CASRGWEKLFF.

The genes are TRBV4-1 and TRBJ1-2, with D perhaps matching TRBD1 (5 bases). This CDR3 region has 14 residues. Trimming left V 0 bases short and J 7 bases short, with 12 bases between. The germline gives CDR1 MGHRA, CDR2 YSYEKL. Written as DNA, the CDR3 is TGCGCCAGCAGCCAAGAATTAGGGGTAGGTGGCTACACCTTC. Its translation: CASSQELGVGGYTF.

The chain joins TRBV6-1 to TRBJ1-4, with 8 bases matching TRBD1. The germline V gene has CDR1 MNHNS and CDR2 SASEGT. This CDR3 is built from 15 residues. J was trimmed by 5 bases and V by 4 bases; bases with no gene match: 6. CDR3 amino acids: CASSGGTGLNEKLFF. CDR3 nucleotides: TGTGCCAGCAGTGGTGGGACAGGCTTAAATGAAAAACTGTTTTTT.

This clone was seen more than once but under ten times. The V and J genes are TRBV2 and TRBJ2-1, with a possible D match to TRBD2 (5 bases). CDR3 length equals 14 residues. The germline V gene encodes CDR1 SNHLY and CDR2 FYNNEI. Trimming shortened V by 7 bases and J by 5 bases, and 15 bases separated the two germline ends. The CDR3 DNA reads TGTGCCAGCATGGGCCTCCGGGGAAACAATGAGCAGTTCTTC. Residues: CASMGLRGNNEQFF.

In its sample, this clone was seen a few times. The chain joins TRBV2 to TRBJ1-4; D perhaps matches TRBD1 (5 bases). The germline V gene has CDR1 SNHLY and CDR2 FYNNEI. The CDR3 spans 16 residues. V was pared by 6 bases and J by 6 bases, with 20 bases between. Written as DNA, the CDR3 is TGTGCCAGCAGCCCTCAATGGGGCGATCCCGATGAAAAACTGTTTTTT. Protein product: CASSPQWGDPDEKLFF.

CDR3 nucleotides: TGTGCCAGCAGCCAAGATCCAAGAAGCGGTCGACGGGACACTGAAGCTTTCTTT. This encodes CASSQDPRSGRRDTEAFF. V gene TRBV4-2 combines with J gene TRBJ1-1; no firm D call. In germline, CDR1 is LGHNA, CDR2 YNFKEQ. The CDR3 spans 18 residues. Trimming stripped 0 bases from V and 3 bases from J, with 20 bases between.

The chain is built from TRBV13 and TRBJ2-7; 8 bases are a match to TRBD1. This CDR3 has 16 amino acids. The ends lost 1 base at V and 2 bases at J; junction bases unmatched: 7. The germline V gene has CDR1 PRHDT and CDR2 FYEKMQ (reference sequence). The CDR3 DNA reads as TGTGCCAGCAGCTTAGCCCTTGGGGACAGGCCCTACGAGCAGTACGTC. Residues: CASSLALGDRPYEQYV.

The chain has TRBV19 and TRBJ1-2; no clear D gene. V dropped 5 bases and J dropped 4 bases, with 11 bases sitting between them. This CDR3 has 13 residues. Germline loops: CDR1 LNHDA, CDR2 SQIVND (reference sequence). In DNA, the CDR3 is TGTGCCAGTAGTCTCGGTCACCTCTATGGCTACACCTTC. Protein sequence: CASSLGHLYGYTF.

The chain joins TRBV18 to TRBJ2-4; D is ambiguous. The germline CDR1 and CDR2 sequences are KGHSH and LQKENI. V gave up 3 bases and J gave up 8 bases, with 5 bases separating them. This CDR3 is built from 11 residues. DNA for the CDR3: TGTGCCAGCTCACCCCAGGACATTCAGTACTTC. Translation gives CASSPQDIQYF.

The chain recombines TRBV7-9 with TRBJ1-3, with D perhaps matching TRBD1 (5 bases). CDR1 is SEHNR and CDR2 is FQNEAQ in the germline V gene (reference sequence). The CDR3 runs to 19 residues. Trimming stripped 2 bases from V and 0 bases from J, with 20 bases between. CDR3 in DNA: TGTGCCAGCAGCTTACCTAGGCAGGGATCAATGAGCTCTGGAAACACCATATATTTT. This translates into CASSLPRQGSMSSGNTIYF.